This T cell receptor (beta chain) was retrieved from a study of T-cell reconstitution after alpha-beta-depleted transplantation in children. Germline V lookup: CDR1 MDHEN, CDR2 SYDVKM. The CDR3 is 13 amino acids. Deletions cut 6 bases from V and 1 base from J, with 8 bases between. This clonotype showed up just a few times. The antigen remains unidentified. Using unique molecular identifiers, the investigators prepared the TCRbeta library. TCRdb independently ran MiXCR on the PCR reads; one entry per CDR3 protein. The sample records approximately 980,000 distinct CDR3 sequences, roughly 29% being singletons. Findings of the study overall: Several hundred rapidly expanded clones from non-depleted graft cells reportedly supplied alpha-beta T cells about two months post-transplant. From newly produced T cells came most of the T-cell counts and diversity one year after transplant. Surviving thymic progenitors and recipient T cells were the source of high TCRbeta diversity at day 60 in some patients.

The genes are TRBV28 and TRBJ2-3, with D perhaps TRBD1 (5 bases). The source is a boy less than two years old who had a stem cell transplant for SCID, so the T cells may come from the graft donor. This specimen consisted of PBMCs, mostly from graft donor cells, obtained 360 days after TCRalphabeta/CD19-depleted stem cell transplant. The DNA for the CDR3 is TGTGCCAGCAGACCGACAGGCACAGATACGCAGTATTTT. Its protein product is CASRPTGTDTQYF.